Following are 8 T cell receptor beta chains from one sample sequenced in a study of CD8 T cells in Susac syndrome. The RNA input was 0.5 to 1 ug, and it was reverse transcribed with random hexamers. TCRdb redid the calling of the immunoSEQ multiplex PCR reads with MiXCR, one entry per CDR3 protein. The profile covers more than 110,000 distinct CDR3 sequences, with around 94% appearing a single time and 0.25% to 0.3% taken by the ten largest. The source material was CD8+ T cells from PBMCs. Source of these receptors: a human donor in good health.

This clonotype was picked up one time. The chain couples TRBV14 to TRBJ2-3, with TRBD2 matching over 11 bases. Germline CDR1 reads SGHDN; CDR2 reads FVKESK. V shed 5 bases, J shed 6 bases, and the junction held 7 bases outside the gene matches. CDR3 length equals 15 residues. The CDR3 bases are TGTGCCAGCAGCTTGACTAGCGGGATCGGTGATACGCAGTATTTT. It encodes CASSLTSGIGDTQYF.

This clonotype came up a few times. The CDR3 coding sequence is TGTGCCAGCAGCCCCCGGGCGGGGGCCACAGATACGCAGTATTTT. Protein: CASSPRAGATDTQYF. This rearrangement joins TRBV9 to TRBJ2-3; D perhaps matches TRBD2 (7 bases). V lost 4 bases and J 2 bases, leaving 14 bases between the germline ends. Germline-derived CDR1 and CDR2 are SGDLS and YYNGEE. This CDR3 has 15 residues.

This chain uses TRBV28 with TRBJ1-1; 7 bases are a match to TRBD1. After removal of 6 bases from V and 1 base from J, the junction contained 5 bases not matched to a gene. This CDR3 has 14 amino acids. In germline, CDR1 is MDHEN, CDR2 SYDVKM. DNA of the CDR3: TGTGCCAGCAGGCAGGGACAGAGGAACACTGAAGCTTTCTTT. Translated: CASRQGQRNTEAFF.

The rearrangement uses TRBV30 and TRBJ1-2; the match to TRBD1 covers 7 bases. The CDR3 consists of 15 residues. The junction had 11 bases not matched to a gene; V was cut back by 1 base and J by 6 bases. Germline CDR1 and CDR2: GTSNPN and SVGIG (reference sequence). The CDR3 loop is CAWSDTPGQWNGYTF. The CDR3 DNA reads as TGTGCCTGGAGTGACACACCGGGACAGTGGAATGGCTACACCTTC.

The V gene is TRBV12-3 or TRBV12-4, the J gene TRBJ2-6; D may be TRBD2 (6 bases). The CDR3 is 15 residues long. V gave up 3 bases and J gave up 3 bases, with 9 bases separating them. The CDR3 reads CASSFPGVGANVLTF. DNA for the CDR3: TGTGCCAGCAGTTTTCCGGGAGTTGGGGCCAACGTCCTGACTTTC.

This chain uses TRBV2 with TRBJ2-1; no firm D call. CDR1 and CDR2 from the germline V gene are SNHLY and FYNNEI. The CDR3 sequence is 14 residues long. With 9 bases removed from V and 1 base from J, the gap between germline ends came to 13 bases. The CDR3 DNA sequence: TGTGCCAGTCCCAAGTGGGATTCCTACAATGAGCAGTTCTTC. Protein sequence: CASPKWDSYNEQFF.

This clonotype was found once. The CDR3 is CSARLHTSYEQYF. The CDR3, as DNA: TGCAGTGCTAGACTCCATACGTCCTACGAGCAGTACTTC. The chain recombines TRBV20-1 with TRBJ2-7; no reliable D call. Germline CDR1 and CDR2: DFQATT and SNEGSKA (reference sequence). The length of the CDR3 is 13 residues. With 2 bases removed from V and 1 base from J, the gap between germline ends came to 9 bases.

The chain is built from TRBV15 and TRBJ1-4; D call uncertain. The V gene lost 4 bases and the J gene lost 8 bases, with 14 bases spanning the gap. Germline V lookup: CDR1 LNHNV, CDR2 YYDKDF (reference sequence). There are 14 residues in the CDR3. The CDR3 sequence is CATSTARSGEKLFF. DNA for the CDR3: TGTGCCACCAGCACAGCCAGGTCGGGAGAAAAACTGTTTTTT.